One and the same sample provided the 24 T cell receptor beta chains below, sequenced in a study of cytomegalovirus exposure and HLA in healthy donors. 60 Vbeta and 13 Jbeta primers were used in PCR. Data came from immunoSEQ multiplex PCR; TCRdb stores just in-frame clones and leaves some out. The sample includes tens of thousands of clones, approximately 80% of them seen just once. Input material: PBMCs. The origin of the receptors is a female donor in good health and CMV-seronegative.

This chain uses TRBV2 with TRBJ2-3; 7 positions agree with TRBD1. Germline trimming cut 2 bases from V and 0 bases from J; bases unmatched to any gene: 8. This CDR3 has 17 amino acids. Germline V gives CDR1 SNHLY, CDR2 FYNNEI. The CDR3 DNA reads as TGTGCCAGCAGTGAAATTGGCCCAGGGGGAAGCACAGATACGCAGTATTTT. This translates into CASSEIGPGGSTDTQYF.

The DNA for the CDR3 is TGTGCCAGCAGCGTAGGTGGGGGGGCTCGCTACGAGCAGTACTTC. It is translated as CASSVGGGARYEQYF. The chain couples TRBV9 to TRBJ2-5, with a possible D match to TRBD2 (7 bases). The DNA end is a closer match to TRBJ2-7, so the J assignment may be wrong. The germline V gene encodes CDR1 SGDLS and CDR2 YYNGEE. The CDR3 is 15 amino acids.

V gene TRBV7-9 combines with J gene TRBJ2-7, with D possibly TRBD2 on 8 matching bases. Looked up from germline, CDR1 is SEHNR and CDR2 is FQNEAQ (reference sequence). The CDR3 extends over 19 amino acids. The V end lost 5 bases, the J end lost 0 bases, and 26 bases lay between the germline ends. In DNA form, the CDR3 reads TGTGCCAGCAGCCCGTGGACAGGATTAGGACTAGCAACCTCCTACGAGCAGTACTTC. It yields the protein CASSPWTGLGLATSYEQYF.

This clone has more than one count but fewer than ten. V gene TRBV7-8 combines with J gene TRBJ1-1; TRBD1 is a possible D gene (5 bases). The CDR3 totals 12 residues. Trimming stripped 5 bases from V and 5 bases from J, with 9 bases between. CDR1 is SGHVS and CDR2 is FQNEAQ in the germline V gene. The DNA of the CDR3 is TGTGCCAGCAGCCGGGGGGAAACTGAAGCTTTCTTT. This translates into CASSRGETEAFF.

This chain's CDR3 is CSSRAGRDEQFF. The DNA for the CDR3 is TGCAGCTCACGGGCCGGGCGGGATGAGCAGTTCTTC. This chain joins TRBV29-1 and TRBJ2-1; D is possibly TRBD2 (5 bases). Trimming stripped 8 bases from V and 8 bases from J, with 16 bases between. This CDR3 region has 12 residues. The germline V gene has CDR1 SQVTM and CDR2 ANQGSEA.

The gene calls are TRBV7-9 and TRBJ1-3, with D possibly being TRBD1 (6 bases). V gave up 1 base and J gave up 8 bases, with 18 bases separating them. CDR3 size: 16 residues. Germline V lookup: CDR1 SEHNR, CDR2 FQNEAQ (reference sequence). The CDR3 DNA reads TGTGCCAGCAGCTTAGGAGGACAGTACATGGGTGACACCATATATTTT. It encodes CASSLGGQYMGDTIYF.

The chain carries TRBV28 and TRBJ2-1, with 7 bases identical to TRBD1. There are 12 residues in the CDR3. V shed 3 bases and J 15 bases; nucleotides not matched to a gene: 8. Germline loops: CDR1 MDHEN, CDR2 SYDVKM. CDR3 bases: TGTGCCAGCAGTTTTCCCGGGACAGAACCGTTCTTC. Amino acids: CASSFPGTEPFF.

The rearrangement uses TRBV7-3 and TRBJ2-1; no definite D call. V dropped 0 bases and J dropped 0 bases, with 9 bases sitting between them. The V gene's germline CDR1 is SGHTA and CDR2 FQGTGA. This CDR3 contains 16 residues. The CDR3 bases are TGTGCCAGCAGCTTAACGGGCCTGAGCTCCTACAATGAGCAGTTCTTC. Translated: CASSLTGLSSYNEQFF.

This clone was seen only once. The chain is built from TRBV6-1 and TRBJ1-1; the D is unclear. Germline-derived CDR1 and CDR2 are MNHNS and SASEGT. CDR3 length: 13 amino acids. V lost 8 bases to trimming and J lost 0 bases, with 10 bases between them. The DNA of the CDR3 is TGTGCCAGCGTCGGGAGAATGAACACTGAAGCTTTCTTT. Residues: CASVGRMNTEAFF.

The V and J genes are TRBV30 and TRBJ2-7, with 8 positions matching TRBD1. In germline, CDR1 is GTSNPN, CDR2 SVGIG (reference sequence). V was pared by 7 bases and J by 1 base, with 3 bases of the junction left unmatched. The CDR3 is made up of 12 amino acids. CDR3 loop: CAYRQGSYEQYF. CDR3 nucleotides: TGTGCCTATCGACAGGGGTCCTACGAGCAGTACTTC.

This chain connects TRBV5-1 to TRBJ1-6; D is ambiguous. V was clipped by 3 bases and J by 7 bases, with 14 bases between them. This CDR3 has 15 residues. Per the germline V gene, CDR1 is SGHRS and CDR2 is YFSETQ. Here the CDR3 DNA reads TGCGCCAGCAGCTCGAGACTTACTTGGAATTCACCCCTCCACTTT. Protein: CASSSRLTWNSPLHF.

The chain uses TRBV11-2 and TRBJ1-1, with D possibly matching TRBD1 (6 bases). The V end lost 5 bases, the J end lost 0 bases, and 16 bases lay between the germline ends. Germline CDR1 is SGHAT and CDR2 is FQNNGV. The CDR3 sequence is 16 residues long. DNA for the CDR3: TGTGCCAGCAGCCCGGGACAAATCCCCATGAACACTGAAGCTTTCTTT. Amino acids: CASSPGQIPMNTEAFF. Together with reference TRBV11-2 and TRBJ1-1, the CDR3 gives the full variable domain: EAGVAQSPRYKIIEKRQSVAFWCNPISGHATLYWYQQILGQGPKLLIQFQNNGVVDDSQLPKDRFSAERLKGVDSTLKIQPAKLEDSAVYLCASSPGQIPMNTEAFFGQGTRLTVV.

This clone was observed a few times. The chain has TRBV5-1 and TRBJ1-1; D not resolved. V lost 1 base to trimming and J lost 3 bases, with 10 bases between them. The V gene's germline CDR1 is SGHRS and CDR2 YFSETQ. CDR3 length: 14 residues. The CDR3 here is CASSLRLSDTEAFF. CDR3 nucleotide sequence: TGCGCCAGCAGCTTGAGACTCTCTGACACTGAAGCTTTCTTT.

The rearrangement links TRBV5-8 to TRBJ2-7; 9 bases are a match to TRBD1. V lost 2 bases to trimming and J lost 3 bases; unmatched junction nucleotides: 6. Germline assignment: CDR1 SGHTS and CDR2 YDEGEE. The CDR3 has 15 amino acids. The CDR3 here is CASSFRDREYYEQYF. The CDR3 DNA reads TGTGCCAGCAGCTTCCGGGACAGGGAATACTACGAGCAGTACTTC.

This clone turned up a few times. This CDR3 reads CASRSGGPNTQYF. CDR3 coding DNA: TGCGCCAGCAGATCGGGGGGGCCAAATACGCAGTATTTT. This sequence joins TRBV5-1 and TRBJ2-3; TRBD2 matches 8 bases. The germline V gene has CDR1 SGHRS and CDR2 YFSETQ. The CDR3 runs 13 residues. V trimming: 5 bases; J trimming: 7 bases; junction bases outside the gene matches: 6.

The chain carries TRBV5-1 and TRBJ1-2; D ambiguous. V was clipped by 2 bases and J by 3 bases, with 8 bases between them. The CDR3 loop spans 13 amino acids. Germline-derived CDR1 and CDR2 are SGHRS and YFSETQ. The CDR3 here is CASSFSRDYGYTF. The CDR3 DNA reads TGCGCCAGCAGCTTTAGTCGGGACTATGGCTACACCTTC. Looking up the rest from reference TRBV5-1 and TRBJ1-2 gives the full variable domain: KAGVTQTPRYLIKTRGQQVTLSCSPISGHRSVSWYQQTPGQGLQFLFEYFSETQRNKGNFPGRFSGRQFSNSRSEMNVSTLELGDSALYLCASSFSRDYGYTFGSGTRLTVV.

The rearrangement joins TRBV7-2 to TRBJ1-5; unclear D gene. V shed 1 base and J shed 4 bases, with 11 bases lying between them. The CDR3 length is 15 residues. CDR1 and CDR2 from the germline V gene are SGHTA and FQGNSA. The CDR3, as DNA: TGTGCCAGCAGCTTAGATTTTGCTACTAATCAGCCCCAGCATTTT. This encodes CASSLDFATNQPQHF.

The chain recombines TRBV18 with TRBJ2-4; maybe TRBD1 (7 bases). The CDR3 has 14 amino acids. Trimming removed 3 bases from V and 9 bases from J, with 15 bases in between. Germline V gene sequence: CDR1 KGHSH, CDR2 LQKENI. The CDR3 nucleotides are TGTGCCAGCTCACCCTCATCAGGGGGAGGCATTCAGTACTTC. It yields the protein CASSPSSGGGIQYF.

The rearrangement joins TRBV29-1 to TRBJ1-2; 9 bases line up with TRBD1. The CDR3 is 14 amino acids. The V segment lost 6 bases and the J segment 5 bases; nucleotides outside the gene matches: 10. Per the germline V gene, CDR1 is SQVTM and CDR2 is ANQGSEA. CDR3 sequence reads: CSVKKDRGAYGYTF. CDR3 nucleotides: TGCAGCGTAAAAAAGGACAGGGGTGCATATGGCTACACCTTC.

The rearrangement links TRBV27 to TRBJ1-2, with 8 bases that match TRBD1. Germline values: CDR1 MNHEY, CDR2 SMNVEV (reference sequence). The CDR3 consists of 14 residues. The J segment lost 8 bases and the V segment lost 7 bases, leaving 12 bases of the junction unmatched. This CDR3 is CASKAGGALAGYTF. DNA for the CDR3: TGTGCCAGCAAAGCAGGGGGCGCTTTGGCCGGCTACACCTTC.

The chain combines TRBV7-2 with TRBJ2-5, with 11 bases lining up with TRBD2. The V gene end was trimmed by 4 bases and the J gene end by 1 base; junction bases not matched to a gene: 5. The CDR3 runs 16 residues. In germline, CDR1 is SGHTA, CDR2 FQGNSA. The CDR3 bases are TGTGCCAGCAGCTATAGACTAGCGGGGTCCCAAGAGACCCAGTACTTC. It yields the protein CASSYRLAGSQETQYF.

The table lists this clone with a count of one. This same CDR3 is encoded by further DNA sequences in the sample. The chain combines TRBV5-1 with TRBJ1-2, with D perhaps matching TRBD1 (5 bases). The germline V gene has CDR1 SGHRS and CDR2 YFSETQ. This CDR3 spans 15 amino acids. Deletions cut 0 bases from V and 7 bases from J, with 16 bases between. CDR3 sequence reads: CASSLEWTKQGGYTF. The CDR3 nucleotides read TGCGCCAGCAGCTTGGAATGGACCAAGCAGGGTGGCTACACCTTC.

The CDR3 reads CASSPPDSGTDTQYF. DNA for the CDR3: TGTGCCAGCTCACCACCGGACTCGGGCACAGATACGCAGTATTTT. This sequence joins TRBV18 and TRBJ2-3; D may be TRBD2 (5 bases). The ends were cut back, 0 bases at V and 1 base at J, with 8 bases in the middle. Germline loops: CDR1 KGHSH, CDR2 LQKENI. The CDR3 totals 15 residues.

This chain joins TRBV4-1 and TRBJ1-4; the D gene is possibly TRBD1 (5 bases). Trimming took 3 bases from V and 7 from J, leaving 18 bases between them. Germline CDR1 and CDR2: MGHRA and YSYEKL. The CDR3 loop spans 16 amino acids. The CDR3, as DNA: TGCGCCAGCAGCCAGCCTACGGGGGGTGTTGGTGAAAAACTGTTTTTT. It yields the protein CASSQPTGGVGEKLFF.